The 31 T cell receptor beta chains below come from one sample, sequenced in a study of T cell repertoires in cytomegalovirus infection. Via MiXCR, TCRdb re-called the reads, giving one row per CDR3 protein. The data contain approximately 500,000 distinct CDR3 sequences, about a quarter of them singletons. The sequenced material came from PBMCs. The receptors originated from a human donor in good health (CMV status not recorded). Some clones in this sample may be carry-over from other donors' samples.

This clonotype came up many times. V usage is TRBV7-9 and J usage is TRBJ2-3; D remains ambiguous. Germline CDR1 reads SEHNR; CDR2 reads FQNEAQ (reference sequence). The V end was cut by 3 bases, the J end by 2 bases, with 9 bases between. The CDR3 is made up of 14 amino acids. CDR3 nucleotides: TGTGCCAGCAGCTTCAGCGCCCTCACAGATACGCAGTATTTT. Translated: CASSFSALTDTQYF.

This chain links TRBV7-9 with TRBJ1-2; D possibly corresponds to TRBD1 (5 bases). Germline assignment: CDR1 SEHNR and CDR2 FQNEAQ (reference sequence). The length of the CDR3 is 12 residues. V gave up 5 bases and J gave up 3 bases, with 7 bases separating them. CDR3 sequence reads: CASSPGHYGYTF. CDR3 bases: TGTGCCAGCAGCCCAGGGCACTATGGCTACACCTTC.

This clonotype was found many times. The chain carries TRBV7-7 and TRBJ2-1; D possibly corresponds to TRBD2 (5 bases). Germline CDR1 and CDR2: SSHAT and FNYEAQ (reference sequence). The CDR3 is 15 amino acids. V gave up 1 base and J gave up 6 bases, with 13 bases separating them. The CDR3 region has the DNA TGTGCCAGCAGCTTAGGCCTCGCTAGCTCCAATGAGCAGTTCTTC. It translates to CASSLGLASSNEQFF.

The chain joins TRBV20-1 to TRBJ2-1, with 10 bases matching TRBD2. The CDR3 sequence is 17 residues long. V shed 0 bases and J 5 bases; nucleotides not matched to a gene: 10. Germline V lookup: CDR1 DFQATT, CDR2 SNEGSKA (reference sequence). This CDR3 is CSARDHRGLARNNEQFF. For the CDR3, the DNA is TGCAGTGCTAGAGACCACCGGGGACTAGCGCGGAACAATGAGCAGTTCTTC.

This chain links TRBV19 with TRBJ2-1; 11 bases map to TRBD2. This CDR3 comprises 16 residues. Per germline, CDR1 LNHDA and CDR2 SQIVND (reference sequence). V shed 5 bases and J 10 bases; nucleotides not matched to a gene: 13. The CDR3 spells CASSGVNLAGGPEQFF. DNA of the CDR3: TGTGCCAGTAGTGGGGTAAACCTAGCGGGAGGCCCAGAGCAGTTCTTC.

This clonotype was seen ten or more times. The rearrangement links TRBV19 to TRBJ2-1, with 7 bases aligning to TRBD2. V gave up 6 bases and J gave up 3 bases; unmatched junction bases: 8. Germline V gene lookup returns CDR1 LNHDA and CDR2 SQIVND (reference sequence). The CDR3 has 15 residues. CDR3 DNA: TGTGCCAGTAGGGCCCCGGGAGGTATCTACAATGAGCAGTTCTTC. Translation: CASRAPGGIYNEQFF.

In this sample, this clonotype turned up once. The chain joins TRBV30 to TRBJ1-5; D uncertain. The CDR3 loop spans 15 amino acids. Germline-derived CDR1 and CDR2 are GTSNPN and SVGIG (reference sequence). Trimming took off 1 base at V and 1 base at J, with 11 bases between the two ends. CDR3 in amino acids: CAWSEGGMSNQPQHF. CDR3 bases: TGTGCCTGGAGTGAAGGAGGGATGAGCAATCAGCCCCAGCATTTT. Filled out from reference TRBV30 and TRBJ1-5, the complete variable domain reads SQTIHQWPATLVQPVGSPLSLECTVEGTSNPNLYWYRQAAGRGLQLLFYSVGIGQISSEVPQNLSASRPQDRQFILSSKKLLLSDSGFYLCAWSEGGMSNQPQHFGDGTRLSIL.

This clonotype turned up a few times. This sequence joins TRBV28 and TRBJ2-7; D remains ambiguous. The CDR3 covers 8 residues. The germline gives CDR1 MDHEN, CDR2 SYDVKM. The CDR3 region has the DNA TGTGCTACGTCGGGGCAGTACTTC. Protein sequence: CATSGQYF.

The V gene is TRBV7-3, the J gene TRBJ2-5; 11 bases match TRBD1. From germline, CDR1 is SGHTA and CDR2 FQGTGA. The CDR3 loop spans 16 amino acids. With V trimmed by 5 bases and J by 3 bases, 8 bases remained unmatched. The CDR3, as DNA: TGTGCCAGCAGCCCAGGTCCGGGACAGGGGGAAGAGACCCAGTACTTC. This sequence encodes CASSPGPGQGEETQYF.

The rearrangement joins TRBV15 to TRBJ2-3; D is unresolved. V was trimmed by 0 bases and J by 5 bases, leaving 6 bases between them. This CDR3 has 13 residues. Germline values: CDR1 LNHNV, CDR2 YYDKDF (reference sequence). CDR3 DNA: TGTGCCACCAGCAGAGAAGGGTTAGATACGCAGTATTTT. Translated: CATSREGLDTQYF.

V gene TRBV9 combines with J gene TRBJ1-1, with a weak D call TRBD1 (5 bases). CDR1 and CDR2 from the germline V gene are SGDLS and YYNGEE. Trimming removed 4 bases at V and 0 bases at J, with 16 bases between. The length of the CDR3 is 16 residues. For the CDR3, the DNA is TGTGCCAGCAGCTATGATCCAGGGAAAATGAACACTGAAGCTTTCTTT. It is translated as CASSYDPGKMNTEAFF.

In this sample, this clonotype turned up many times. The rearrangement links TRBV4-3 to TRBJ2-1; TRBD1 or TRBD2 may be the D gene (6 bases each). The germline V and J ends were trimmed by 3 bases and 7 bases, with 16 bases remaining between them. The CDR3 is 15 residues long. Per the germline V gene, CDR1 is LGHNA and CDR2 is YSLEER. CDR3 loop: CASSQWRGNRNEQFF. The CDR3 bases are TGCGCCAGCAGCCAGTGGAGGGGGAATAGAAATGAGCAGTTCTTC.

Only a few counts were recorded for this clonotype. The rearrangement links TRBV2 to TRBJ1-4; TRBD1 agrees at 7 bases. Germline V gene sequence: CDR1 SNHLY, CDR2 FYNNEI. Germline trimming cut 7 bases from V and 8 bases from J; bases unmatched to any gene: 10. This CDR3 has 14 residues. CDR3 residues: CASTVPPGGEKLFF. As DNA, the CDR3 is TGTGCCAGCACCGTCCCCCCAGGGGGGGAAAAACTGTTTTTT.

The genes are TRBV12-3 or TRBV12-4 and TRBJ1-2, with TRBD1 identical over 8 bases. The CDR3 contains 14 residues. V lost 6 bases, J lost 2 bases, and 5 bases stayed unmatched. CDR3 in DNA: TGTGCCAGCAGCCGGGGGGACAGGAACTATGGCTACACCTTC. The encoded protein is CASSRGDRNYGYTF.

The V call is TRBV10-3, the J call TRBJ2-1, with a tentative D call TRBD2 (6 bases). Trimming cost V 4 bases and J 9 bases, with 16 bases left between them. This CDR3 has 14 residues. The germline gives CDR1 ENHRY, CDR2 SYGVKD. The CDR3 reads CAISGRLEGGEQFF. The CDR3 DNA is TGTGCCATCAGTGGCAGACTAGAGGGTGGTGAGCAGTTCTTC.

The CDR3 DNA follows: TGTGCCAGCAGTGAAGAGTTGAAGGGAGGAATTGCCGGGGAGCTGTTTTTT. It is translated as CASSEELKGGIAGELFF. This chain links TRBV6-1 with TRBJ2-2; D may be TRBD2 (6 bases). The CDR3 sequence is 17 residues long. Looked up from germline, CDR1 is MNHNS and CDR2 is SASEGT. Trimming cost V 1 base and J 6 bases, with 18 bases left between them.

This clonotype was detected only a few times. This chain joins TRBV12-3 or TRBV12-4 and TRBJ1-4; D is ambiguous. This CDR3 spans 17 amino acids. The germline V and J ends were trimmed by 4 bases and 8 bases, with 23 bases remaining between them. CDR3 coding DNA: TGTGCCAGCAGTTCCTCCGTATCGTTGGGGTTTGGGGAAAAACTGTTTTTT. Protein product: CASSSSVSLGFGEKLFF.

The chain combines TRBV7-3 with TRBJ2-3, with D possibly matching TRBD2 (6 bases). CDR3 size: 16 residues. The V gene's germline CDR1 is SGHTA and CDR2 FQGTGA. Between the trimmed V and J ends, which lost 5 bases and 0 bases, there was a span of 15 bases. The chain's CDR3 is CASSPWAGSSTDTQYF. The DNA of the CDR3 is TGTGCCAGCAGCCCATGGGCGGGGTCGAGCACAGATACGCAGTATTTT.

The chain has TRBV6-5 and TRBJ2-1, with a tentative D call TRBD1 (5 bases). This CDR3 region has 15 residues. Trimming took 6 bases from V and 6 from J, leaving 18 bases between them. Per germline, CDR1 MNHEY and CDR2 SVGAGI. The CDR3 protein is CASRQVPVGGNEQFF. The CDR3 DNA sequence: TGTGCCAGCAGACAGGTACCGGTGGGTGGCAATGAGCAGTTCTTC.

This clonotype was seen a handful of times. The chain has TRBV7-2 and TRBJ1-3; 7 bases are shared with TRBD1. CDR3 length equals 14 residues. Trimming cost V 3 bases and J 4 bases; bases outside gene matches: 3. Germline CDR1 and CDR2: SGHTA and FQGNSA. The CDR3 DNA reads as TGTGCCAGCAGCTTCAGGGGGGGAGGAAACACCATATATTTT. It translates to CASSFRGGGNTIYF.

This chain uses TRBV29-1 with TRBJ2-3; maybe TRBD2 (5 bases). V was clipped by 6 bases and J by 2 bases, with 18 bases between them. Germline V gene lookup returns CDR1 SQVTM and CDR2 ANQGSEA. This CDR3 spans 15 amino acids. The CDR3 loop is CSVPPRAGSTDTQYF. Here the CDR3 DNA reads TGCAGCGTGCCCCCCCGTGCGGGCTCCACAGATACGCAGTATTTT.

This clonotype has only a few counts. The chain employs TRBV4-2 and TRBJ1-2; TRBD1 is a possible D gene (6 bases). The CDR3 has 15 residues. CDR1 is LGHNA, CDR2 YNFKEQ, per germline. Deletions cut 0 bases from V and 6 bases from J, with 14 bases between. CDR3 in amino acids: CASSQEGGARDGYTF. Written as DNA, the CDR3 is TGTGCCAGCAGCCAAGAAGGGGGGGCGCGGGATGGCTACACCTTC.

V gene TRBV19 combines with J gene TRBJ1-1; D is possibly TRBD1 (6 bases). With 6 bases removed from V and 8 bases from J, the gap between germline ends came to 22 bases. The CDR3 runs 15 residues. Germline CDR1 and CDR2: LNHDA and SQIVND (reference sequence). The CDR3 DNA sequence: TGTGCCAGTAGCCTGCCGGGGGCCCCCCTGAAAGAAGCTTTCTTT. Residues: CASSLPGAPLKEAFF.

This clonotype was counted only a few times. This chain connects TRBV12-3 or TRBV12-4 to TRBJ1-2, with TRBD1 matching 9 bases. This CDR3 is 15 amino acids long. After removal of 3 bases from V and 5 bases from J, the junction contained 7 bases not matched to a gene. The CDR3 nucleotides read TGTGCCAGCAGTTTTGGGACAGGGAACCGGTATGGCTACACCTTC. It codes for CASSFGTGNRYGYTF.

This chain joins TRBV6-1 and TRBJ2-7; TRBD2 is a possible D gene (6 bases). Germline V gene data show CDR1 as MNHNS and CDR2 as SASEGT. CDR3 size: 14 residues. The V gene lost 5 bases and the J gene lost 6 bases, with 17 bases spanning the gap. The CDR3 coding sequence is TGTGCCAGCAGTTCCTTTAGCGGACCTCTCGAGCAGTACGTC. It codes for CASSSFSGPLEQYV.

This chain connects TRBV20-1 to TRBJ2-5; perhaps TRBD1 as D (5 bases). The V and J ends lost 0 bases and 9 bases respectively, with 11 bases between them. The CDR3 loop spans 12 amino acids. Germline-derived CDR1 and CDR2 are DFQATT and SNEGSKA (reference sequence). This CDR3 reads CSARETGSAQYF. For the CDR3, the DNA is TGCAGTGCTAGAGAAACAGGAAGTGCCCAGTACTTC.

This clonotype appeared a few times. The chain couples TRBV7-2 to TRBJ2-1; 8 bases are a match to TRBD2. This CDR3 contains 16 residues. Germline assignment: CDR1 SGHTA and CDR2 FQGNSA. V lost 1 base to trimming and J lost 8 bases; unmatched junction nucleotides: 10. CDR3 bases: TGTGCCAGCAGCTTAGTTAACGGGAGGGCCTCCCATGAGCAGTTCTTC. It encodes CASSLVNGRASHEQFF.

The chain is built from TRBV11-3 and TRBJ2-2; no definite D call. Deletions cut 1 base from V and 0 bases from J, with 9 bases between. The CDR3 has 16 residues. Germline V CDR1 and CDR2: SGHNT, YENEEA. The CDR3 bases are TGTGCCAGCAGCTTAGGGGGTAGCACGAACACCGGGGAGCTGTTTTTT. Its translation: CASSLGGSTNTGELFF.

This clonotype was seen more than once but under ten times. The chain has TRBV12-3 or TRBV12-4 and TRBJ2-3; 9 bases fit TRBD1. This CDR3 is 14 amino acids long. With 6 bases clipped from V and 4 bases from J, the junction kept 5 bases outside the gene matches. The CDR3 coding sequence is TGTGCCAGCAGCCGACAGGGGGAGGCAGATACGCAGTATTTT. Translation: CASSRQGEADTQYF.

The V gene is TRBV9, the J gene TRBJ2-7; TRBD2 aligns across 10 bases. This CDR3 has 16 residues. V was pared by 0 bases and J by 0 bases, with 3 bases of the junction left unmatched. Looked up from germline, CDR1 is SGDLS and CDR2 is YYNGEE. The DNA for the CDR3 is TGTGCCAGCAGCGTAGGGACTAGCGGAAGCTCCTACGAGCAGTACTTC. Translated: CASSVGTSGSSYEQYF.

The chain recombines TRBV2 with TRBJ2-7; D is possibly TRBD1 or TRBD2 (5 bases each). The CDR3 is 14 amino acids. Trimming pared 4 bases from V and 3 bases from J, leaving 13 bases between. Per the germline V gene, CDR1 is SNHLY and CDR2 is FYNNEI. The CDR3 here is CASSGDGEFYEQYF. The CDR3 DNA reads as TGTGCCAGCAGTGGGGACGGGGAGTTCTACGAGCAGTACTTC.